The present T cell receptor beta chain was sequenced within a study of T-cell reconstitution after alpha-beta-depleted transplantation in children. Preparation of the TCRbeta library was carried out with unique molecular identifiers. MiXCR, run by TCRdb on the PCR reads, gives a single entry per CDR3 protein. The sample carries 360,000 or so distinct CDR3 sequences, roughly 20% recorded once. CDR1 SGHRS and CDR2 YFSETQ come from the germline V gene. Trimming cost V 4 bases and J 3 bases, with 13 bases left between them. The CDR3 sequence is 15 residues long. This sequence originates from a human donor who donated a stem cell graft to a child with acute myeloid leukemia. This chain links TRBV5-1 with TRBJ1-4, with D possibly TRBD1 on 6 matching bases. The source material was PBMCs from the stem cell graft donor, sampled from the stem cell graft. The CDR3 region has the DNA TGCGCCAGCAGCCACACAGGGCGAGCTAATGAAAAACTGTTTTTT. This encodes CASSHTGRANEKLFF.